This entry lists 11 T cell receptor beta chains sequenced from one sample in a study of spatial heterogeneity in lung cancer. TCRdb fed the 5' RACE reads into MiXCR, producing one record per CDR3 protein. The profile shows approximately 12,000 distinct CDR3 sequences, approximately 6.2% of them singletons. Stated time point: sample taken at primary tumor resection. Extraction of whole RNA from tumor, nontumor lung or frozen PBMC preceded unsorted sequencing. The specimen comprised normal lung tissue next to the tumor, sampled at surgery. The receptors shown here come from a male donor with early-stage non-small cell lung cancer.

The sample holds many counts of this clonotype. This beta chain is an off-target read within a library intended for alpha chains, so its frequency means little. The gene calls are TRBV5-4 and TRBJ1-1; D gene ambiguous. The germline V gene has CDR1 SGHNT and CDR2 YYREEE (reference sequence). The CDR3 extends over 13 amino acids. With 5 bases removed from V and 1 base from J, the gap between germline ends came to 9 bases. The CDR3 DNA reads TGTGCCAGCAGGCAAGAACCGAACACTGAAGCTTTCTTT. Protein product: CASRQEPNTEAFF.

This clonotype qualifies as medium-sized. Because the library targeted alpha chains, this beta chain is an off-target read whose size means little. The chain links TRBV5-6 to TRBJ1-5; D perhaps matches TRBD1 (5 bases). Trimming removed 4 bases from V and 5 bases from J, with 19 bases in between. Germline V CDR1 and CDR2: SGHDT, YYEEEE. CDR3 length equals 16 residues. The CDR3 coding sequence is TGTGCCAGCAGCCGAAGGGGCAGGGCATACGATCAGCCCCAGCATTTT. Protein product: CASSRRGRAYDQPQHF.

This clonotype was seen repeatedly, ten times or more. The size of this beta chain means little, since it is a stray read in a library made for alpha chains. This chain links TRBV29-1 with TRBJ1-1; the D is unclear. This CDR3 is built from 11 residues. Germline V gene data show CDR1 as SQVTM and CDR2 as ANQGSEA. V lost 5 bases and J lost 9, with 13 bases in between. The CDR3 sequence is CSVLNNEKAFF. The CDR3 DNA follows: TGCAGCGTTTTAAACAACGAAAAAGCTTTCTTT.

This clonotype was counted at least ten times. This beta chain appears as a stray read in a library generated for alpha chains; its size is not informative. The genes are TRBV6-4 and TRBJ1-2; D gene ambiguous. The V end was cut by 2 bases, the J end by 5 bases, with 9 bases between. CDR3 length: 13 amino acids. The V gene's germline CDR1 is MRHNA and CDR2 SNTAGT. CDR3 bases: TGTGCCAGCAGTGACGGAGGGCGTTATGGCTACACCTTC. Residues: CASSDGGRYGYTF.

This clonotype has a count of ten or more. The size of this beta chain means little, since it is a stray read in a library made for alpha chains. This chain connects TRBV20-1 to TRBJ1-5; the D is unclear. V was clipped by 6 bases and J by 7 bases, with 13 bases between them. The CDR3 is 12 residues long. Germline values: CDR1 DFQATT, CDR2 SNEGSKA (reference sequence). CDR3 nucleotides: TGCAGTGCGCGGACCCCCCCCCAGCCCCAGCATTTT. Its translation: CSARTPPQPQHF.

This clonotype was seen ten or more times. Being off target in a library aimed at alpha chains, this beta chain has a size of little meaning. V and J are TRBV4-1 and TRBJ2-3; D not resolved. Trimming pared 0 bases from V and 6 bases from J, leaving 4 bases between. CDR1 is MGHRA, CDR2 YSYEKL, per germline. The CDR3 has 12 residues. The CDR3 DNA reads as TGCGCCAGCAGCCAAGAACGGGATACGCAGTATTTT. Its protein is CASSQERDTQYF.

Many counts were recorded for this clonotype. This beta chain is an unintended read in a library built for alpha chains; its size means little. This chain's CDR3 is CASRDLAETQYF. The CDR3 DNA sequence: TGTGCCAGTAGGGATCTGGCAGAGACCCAGTACTTC. The rearrangement links TRBV19 to TRBJ2-5; D ambiguous. V was trimmed by 6 bases and J by 4 bases, leaving 9 bases between them. The CDR3 is made up of 12 amino acids. Per germline, CDR1 LNHDA and CDR2 SQIVND (reference sequence).

This clonotype is deemed medium-sized. The library was built for alpha chains, so this beta chain is an off-target read and its size means little. This rearrangement joins TRBV18 to TRBJ1-1; D may be TRBD1 (5 bases). Germline loops: CDR1 KGHSH, CDR2 LQKENI. The germline V and J ends were trimmed by 2 bases and 7 bases, with 11 bases remaining between them. The CDR3 length is 13 residues. Here the CDR3 reads CASSPTGPLEAFF. CDR3 DNA: TGTGCCAGCTCACCAACGGGACCACTTGAAGCTTTCTTT.

This clonotype was seen at least ten times. This beta chain turned up in a library designed for alpha chains; as an off-target read, its abundance says little. This chain connects TRBV5-6 to TRBJ2-3; the match to TRBD2 covers 11 bases. The CDR3 contains 16 residues. CDR1 is SGHDT and CDR2 is YYEEEE in the germline V gene. J lost 6 bases, V lost 1 base, and 7 bases had no gene match. The CDR3 coding sequence is TGTGCCAGCAGCTTGACGGCTAGCGGGAGGAAGGATACGCAGTATTTT. Its translation is CASSLTASGRKDTQYF.

This clonotype was seen repeatedly, ten times or more. Since the library was made to target alpha chains, this beta chain is a stray read and its abundance is not meaningful. The gene calls are TRBV5-6 and TRBJ1-4, with D perhaps TRBD1 (5 bases). This CDR3 contains 14 residues. CDR1 is SGHDT and CDR2 is YYEEEE in the germline V gene. V lost 8 bases and J lost 5, with 16 bases in between. The CDR3 region has the DNA TGTGCCAGTTTCATAGACGGGGCAAATGAAAAACTGTTTTTT. Translation gives CASFIDGANEKLFF.

There are many counts of this clonotype. A library prepared for alpha chains yielded this beta chain as an off-target read; its size is of little meaning. The chain links TRBV6-2 or TRBV6-3 to TRBJ2-3; D unclear. The V end lost 0 bases, the J end lost 5 bases, and 6 bases lay between the germline ends. Germline CDR1 reads MNHEY; CDR2 reads SVGEGT. The CDR3 runs 13 residues. The CDR3 DNA reads TGTGCCAGCAGTTACTCGGAGAGAGATACGCAGTATTTT. Translated: CASSYSERDTQYF.